This T cell receptor (beta chain) was profiled in a study of cytomegalovirus exposure and HLA in healthy donors. The PCR ran on 60 Vbeta and 13 Jbeta primers. TCRdb keeps only in-frame clones here, not all; method: immunoSEQ multiplex PCR. Seen here are about 140,000 clones, 73% observed once, and the top ten hold over 1%. V dropped 5 bases and J dropped 8 bases, with 17 bases sitting between them. The germline CDR1 and CDR2 sequences are SNHLY and FYNNEI. This CDR3 is 14 amino acids long. Sequencing used PBMCs. The gene calls are TRBV2 and TRBJ2-3; weak D call: TRBD1 (6 bases). The sequence was collected from a woman aged 40 to 49 in good health and CMV-seronegative. CDR3 in DNA: TGTGCCAGCAGTAAGGACAGCCAACTTGGTACGCAGTATTTT. This encodes CASSKDSQLGTQYF.